This T cell receptor beta chain was recovered during a study of blood T cell repertoires in COVID-19. There are 17 residues in the CDR3. The V end lost 3 bases, the J end lost 0 bases, and 15 bases lay between the germline ends. The germline gives CDR1 LGHDT, CDR2 YNNKEL (reference sequence). Assay: immunoSEQ multiplex PCR; the TCRdb copy retains only in-frame clones and omits some. The table lists 20,000 or so clones, approximately 90% of them singletons, with about 8% in the top ten. Sequencing input: peripheral blood. V gene TRBV3-1 (or the pseudogene TRBV3-2) combines with J gene TRBJ1-3; D ambiguous. The sequence derives from a human donor with active COVID-19. The donor label of this sample is uncertain. CDR3 bases: TGTGCCAGCAGCCAGGCTCTCGGGGTCCTCTCTGGAAACACCATATATTTT. It codes for CASSQALGVLSGNTIYF.